This TCR beta chain appears in the sequencing data of a study of a mutant IDH1 vaccine in newly diagnosed glioma. As concerns this clone: Antigen unknown.

The protocol was immunoSEQ multiplex PCR, while the TCRdb copy is restricted to in-frame clones and leaves out a portion. The repertoire holds fewer than 75,000 clones, with around 84% as singletons. Time point described: week 11, during vaccination. All doses held 300 ug of mutant IDH1 20-mer peptide, with topical imiquimod. Germline V gene sequence: CDR1 SNHLY, CDR2 FYNNEI. The CDR3 runs 19 residues. The V gene lost 4 bases and the J gene lost 0 bases, with 19 bases spanning the gap. The rearrangement uses TRBV2 and TRBJ1-6, with D possibly being TRBD1 (5 bases). The sample consisted of PBMCs, taken from a glioma patient whose treatment included an IDH1 peptide vaccine. The clonotype was recovered from a woman in her forties or fifties with glioma. The CDR3 here is CASSGDIRTGGSYNSPLHF. The CDR3 DNA sequence: TGTGCCAGCAGTGGAGACATCCGCACAGGAGGCTCCTATAATTCACCCCTCCACTTT.